The source of this TCR beta chain is a study of T-cell reconstitution after alpha-beta-depleted transplantation in children. In this sample, this clonotype turned up many times. As yet, its antigen is unknown. Unique molecular identifiers tagged the TCRbeta library. TCRdb re-derived calls from the PCR reads in MiXCR, one entry per CDR3 protein. The sample gives about 97,000 distinct CDR3 sequences, 7.5% to 9% of which show up once; less than 20% is in the top ten. The CDR3 sequence is 13 residues long. Trimming removed 7 bases at V and 0 bases at J, with 11 bases between. Germline V gene data show CDR1 as SGHRS and CDR2 as YFSETQ. Broader study findings: Most T-cell counts and diversity one year after the transplant came from T cells that were newly produced. Some patients' high day-60 TCRbeta diversity was traced to surviving recipient T cells and thymic progenitors. Roughly two months post-transplant, alpha-beta T cells reportedly originated from several hundred graft clones that had expanded.

The sequence was collected from a boy younger than 10 with acute lymphoblastic leukemia, due to receive a stem cell transplant. The chain is built from TRBV5-1 and TRBJ2-7; D is uncertain. Source: PBMCs, taken before TCRalphabeta/CD19-depleted stem cell transplant. The CDR3 DNA reads TGCGCCAGCCGAACAGACAACTCCTACGAGCAGTACTTC. Translated, it gives CASRTDNSYEQYF. Filled out from reference TRBV5-1 and TRBJ2-7, the complete variable domain reads KAGVTQTPRYLIKTRGQQVTLSCSPISGHRSVSWYQQTPGQGLQFLFEYFSETQRNKGNFPGRFSGRQFSNSRSEMNVSTLELGDSALYLCASRTDNSYEQYFGPGTRLTVT.